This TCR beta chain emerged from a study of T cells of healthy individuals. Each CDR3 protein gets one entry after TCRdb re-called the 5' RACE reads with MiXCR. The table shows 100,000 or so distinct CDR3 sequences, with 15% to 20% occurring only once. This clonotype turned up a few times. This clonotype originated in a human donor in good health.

CDR3 coding DNA: TGCAGTGCTAGAGATGGTAACCGGGGACATAATGAGCAGTTCTTC. Amino acids: CSARDGNRGHNEQFF. The chain has TRBV20-1 and TRBJ2-1, with D perhaps matching TRBD1 (6 bases). CDR1 and CDR2 from the germline V gene are DFQATT and SNEGSKA (reference sequence). Trimming left V 0 bases short and J 7 bases short, with 16 bases between. CDR3 length equals 15 residues.